These T cell receptor beta chains were read from a single sample in a study of quantifying T cell responses using KT2 cells. TCRdb reanalysed the UMI-ligation and nested PCR reads using MiXCR and keeps one entry per CDR3 protein. The table lists over 35,000 distinct CDR3 sequences, about 18% of them singletons. The sequencing input was PBMCs spiked with cells of the T cell clone KT2. The source is a human donor. CDR3s include the opening cysteine and the closing phenylalanine or tryptophan. Each record gives: CDR3 DNA, CDR3 protein, V gene, CDR3 length, J gene, clone size, D gene. The D gene is left open where the match is weak. Some rows mark clone size as missing; the rest say once, few, many or name a class of expanded clone.

DNA: TGTGCCAGCAGTGGGGACCCTCGAGCCAAAAACATTCAGTACTTC
CDR3: CASSGDPRAKNIQYF
V: TRBV6-4
length: 15
J: TRBJ2-4
size: NA
D: NA

DNA: TGTGCCAGCAGTCGGGCCCTAGATTCACCCCTCCACTTT
CDR3: CASSRALDSPLHF
V: TRBV6-6
length: 13
J: TRBJ1-6
size: few
D: NA

DNA: TGTGCCTGGAGTGTACAGGGTTTGGACTATGGCTACACCTTC
CDR3: CAWSVQGLDYGYTF
V: TRBV30
length: 14
J: TRBJ1-2
size: few
D: NA

DNA: TGTGCCAGCAGAAACGAGCTCCTGGTTATTAGCGGGAGTAAGTATGAGCAGTTCTTC
CDR3: CASRNELLVISGSKYEQFF
V: TRBV6-1
length: 19
J: TRBJ2-1
size: many
D: TRBD2

DNA: TGTGCCAGCAGTTACTCCTCGACAGGGCCTGGTGTGTCGTCAAATCAGCCCCAGCATTTT
CDR3: CASSYSSTGPGVSSNQPQHF
V: TRBV6-2/TRBV6-3
length: 20
J: TRBJ1-5
size: few
D: TRBD1

DNA: TGCAGCGTTGATAGCTCTGGGGCCAACGTCCTGACTTTC
CDR3: CSVDSSGANVLTF
V: TRBV29-1
length: 13
J: TRBJ2-6
size: NA
D: NA

DNA: TGTGCCAGCAGCTTAGGTTCTAGCGGGAGGACGCCCTCCTCTGTAAATGAGCAGTTCTTC
CDR3: CASSLGSSGRTPSSVNEQFF
V: TRBV7-6
length: 20
J: TRBJ2-1
size: many
D: TRBD2

DNA: TGCAGTGCTACTAGCGGGGGCTCCTACGAGCAGTACTTC
CDR3: CSATSGGSYEQYF
V: TRBV20-1
length: 13
J: TRBJ2-7
size: NA
D: TRBD2

DNA: TGCAGCGTTGGGGACAGGGGGCCCCCGACGGGTGAGCAGTTCTTC
CDR3: CSVGDRGPPTGEQFF
V: TRBV29-1
length: 15
J: TRBJ2-1
size: few
D: TRBD1

DNA: TGCAGCGTTGGGGTTCAGGCTGAAGCTTTCTTT
CDR3: CSVGVQAEAFF
V: TRBV29-1
length: 11
J: TRBJ1-1
size: NA
D: NA

DNA: TGTGCCAGCAGCCCCAGCGTCGGAGGAAACACCATATATTTT
CDR3: CASSPSVGGNTIYF
V: TRBV7-2
length: 14
J: TRBJ1-3
size: few
D: NA

DNA: TGTGCCACCAGGGAGGATCGCAGTGTAACCTACGAGCAGTACTTC
CDR3: CATREDRSVTYEQYF
V: TRBV10-3
length: 15
J: TRBJ2-7
size: NA
D: NA

DNA: TGCGCCAGCAGCCAAGGAGAATCCGAAACTGGAAACACCATATATTTT
CDR3: CASSQGESETGNTIYF
V: TRBV4-3
length: 16
J: TRBJ1-3
size: NA
D: NA

DNA: TGTGCCAGTAGTAGTCTGGGGGGCAATGAGCAGTTCTTC
CDR3: CASSSLGGNEQFF
V: TRBV19
length: 13
J: TRBJ2-1
size: few
D: NA

DNA: TGCAGTGCCCTCCGCACACGATCCTACGAGCAGTACTTC
CDR3: CSALRTRSYEQYF
V: TRBV20-1
length: 13
J: TRBJ2-7
size: few
D: NA

DNA: TGCAGCGCGGGAGTTTCAGATACGCAGTATTTT
CDR3: CSAGVSDTQYF
V: TRBV29-1
length: 11
J: TRBJ2-3
size: many
D: NA

DNA: TGCGCCAGCAGCTTGCCTCGGGGGGAGACCCAGTACTTC
CDR3: CASSLPRGETQYF
V: TRBV5-1
length: 13
J: TRBJ2-5
size: NA
D: NA

DNA: TGTGCCAGCAGTTTATCTGGTGGCACGGAGGGCGGAGAGACCCAGTACTTC
CDR3: CASSLSGGTEGGETQYF
V: TRBV27
length: 17
J: TRBJ2-5
size: NA
D: NA

DNA: TGTGCCAGCAGTTTACAGGGGCCCAGCTCCTACAATGAGCAGTTCTTC
CDR3: CASSLQGPSSYNEQFF
V: TRBV12-3/TRBV12-4
length: 16
J: TRBJ2-1
size: many
D: NA

DNA: TGTGCCAGCTCACCAAGGAGACTAGCAATGGCAGGGGATACGCAGTATTTT
CDR3: CASSPRRLAMAGDTQYF
V: TRBV18
length: 17
J: TRBJ2-3
size: few
D: TRBD2

DNA: TGTGCCACCTGGGAGCTAGCGGGAAATGGAGGAGATACGCAGTATTTT
CDR3: CATWELAGNGGDTQYF
V: TRBV6-2/TRBV6-3
length: 16
J: TRBJ2-3
size: NA
D: TRBD2

DNA: TGCGCCAGCAACCCACGACGGCAGGGATCCTCTGGGGCCAACGTCCTGACTTTC
CDR3: CASNPRRQGSSGANVLTF
V: TRBV23-1
length: 18
J: TRBJ2-6
size: once
D: NA

DNA: TGTGCCAGCAGCCCCCGTGGGGTAGGGTGGCAGCCCCAGCATTTT
CDR3: CASSPRGVGWQPQHF
V: TRBV12-3/TRBV12-4
length: 15
J: TRBJ1-5
size: medium-sized
D: NA

DNA: TGTGCCACCAGCAGTGATAGACAGGGCAATGAAAAACTGTTTTTT
CDR3: CATSSDRQGNEKLFF
V: TRBV15
length: 15
J: TRBJ1-4
size: many
D: TRBD1

DNA: TGCGCCAGCAGCTTGGGGGAAGGGAGCAATCAGCCCCAGCATTTT
CDR3: CASSLGEGSNQPQHF
V: TRBV5-1
length: 15
J: TRBJ1-5
size: NA
D: NA

DNA: TGTGCCATCAGTGAGTCGGGGGGATGGCAAGAGACCCAGTACTTC
CDR3: CAISESGGWQETQYF
V: TRBV10-3
length: 15
J: TRBJ2-5
size: NA
D: NA

DNA: TGTGCCACCAGCAGAGATCTTACGTACCAAGAGACCCAGTACTTC
CDR3: CATSRDLTYQETQYF
V: TRBV15
length: 15
J: TRBJ2-5
size: few
D: NA

DNA: TGTGCCAGCAGCTTAATAATAGCGGGGCGGTACGAGCAGTACTTC
CDR3: CASSLIIAGRYEQYF
V: TRBV7-2
length: 15
J: TRBJ2-7
size: NA
D: TRBD2

DNA: TGTGCCAGCAGGGGACAAAGAGGGGCCGGGGAGCTGTTTTTT
CDR3: CASRGQRGAGELFF
V: TRBV12-3/TRBV12-4
length: 14
J: TRBJ2-2
size: NA
D: NA

DNA: TGCAGTGCTAGAGTGGGGGGGAGGGAGTCACCCCTCCACTTT
CDR3: CSARVGGRESPLHF
V: TRBV20-1
length: 14
J: TRBJ1-6
size: NA
D: NA

DNA: TGTGCCAGCACCAGCGGGGGGGCCCAAGATACGCAGTATTTT
CDR3: CASTSGGAQDTQYF
V: TRBV7-3
length: 14
J: TRBJ2-3
size: many
D: TRBD2

DNA: TGTGCCAGCAGCCAAGATGGAACTAGCGGGAGGACAGATACGCAGTATTTT
CDR3: CASSQDGTSGRTDTQYF
V: TRBV4-2
length: 17
J: TRBJ2-3
size: few
D: TRBD2

DNA: TGCGCCAGCAGCTTATCGGGAGTGGCCCGGGAGCAGTACTTC
CDR3: CASSLSGVAREQYF
V: TRBV5-1
length: 14
J: TRBJ2-7
size: few
D: NA

DNA: TGTGCCAGCACCCTTCGGAGGGGGGGACTCCAAAGGGGCAATGAGCAGTTCTTC
CDR3: CASTLRRGGLQRGNEQFF
V: TRBV12-3/TRBV12-4
length: 18
J: TRBJ2-1
size: NA
D: NA

DNA: TGCAGTGCCATCGGGACTAGCGGATACACCGGGGAGCTGTTTTTT
CDR3: CSAIGTSGYTGELFF
V: TRBV20-1
length: 15
J: TRBJ2-2
size: NA
D: TRBD2

DNA: TGCGCCAGCAGCTTGTCTCAGGGTGAAGGCTACACCTTC
CDR3: CASSLSQGEGYTF
V: TRBV5-1
length: 13
J: TRBJ1-2
size: few
D: NA

DNA: TGTGCCAGCAGCCCGAACAGGGGTATGCGGACAGATACGCAGTATTTT
CDR3: CASSPNRGMRTDTQYF
V: TRBV6-6
length: 16
J: TRBJ2-3
size: NA
D: TRBD1

DNA: TGTGCCTGTGAACCCGGGACAGGGGAGAAAAATCAGCCCCAGCATTTT
CDR3: CACEPGTGEKNQPQHF
V: TRBV30
length: 16
J: TRBJ1-5
size: NA
D: TRBD1

DNA: TGTGCCACCAGTGACCCCTCGGCGGCCACGAGGGAGCAGTTCTTC
CDR3: CATSDPSAATREQFF
V: TRBV24-1
length: 15
J: TRBJ2-1
size: few
D: NA

DNA: TGCAGCGTTAGGCCCCGGGATGAGCAGTTCTTC
CDR3: CSVRPRDEQFF
V: TRBV29-1
length: 11
J: TRBJ2-1
size: NA
D: NA